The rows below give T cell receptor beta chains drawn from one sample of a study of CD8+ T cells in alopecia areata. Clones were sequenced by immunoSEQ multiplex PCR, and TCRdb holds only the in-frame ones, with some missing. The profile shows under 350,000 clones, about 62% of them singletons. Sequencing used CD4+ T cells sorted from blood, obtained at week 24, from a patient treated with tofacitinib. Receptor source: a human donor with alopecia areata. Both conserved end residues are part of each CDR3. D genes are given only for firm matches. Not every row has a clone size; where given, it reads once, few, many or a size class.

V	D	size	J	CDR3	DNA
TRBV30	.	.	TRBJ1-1	CAWSLGEGTEAFF	TGTGCCTGGAGCCTTGGGGAGGGGACTGAAGCTTTCTTT
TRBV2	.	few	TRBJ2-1	CASRRLGQPNEQFF	TGTGCCAGCCGAAGACTAGGCCAGCCCAATGAGCAGTTCTTC
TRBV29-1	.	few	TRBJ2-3	CSALGQGQADTQYF	TGCAGCGCCCTCGGGCAGGGGCAAGCAGATACGCAGTATTTT
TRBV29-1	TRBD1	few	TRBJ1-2	CSVASGTGGSSYGYTF	TGCAGCGTGGCCTCCGGGACAGGGGGTAGTAGCTATGGCTACACCTTC
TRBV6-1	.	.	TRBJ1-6	CASSRISPLHF	TGTGCCAGCAGTAGGATTTCACCCCTCCACTTT
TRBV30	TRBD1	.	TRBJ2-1	CAWSTGQGLYNEQFF	TGTGCCTGGAGTACAGGACAGGGACTCTACAATGAGCAGTTCTTC
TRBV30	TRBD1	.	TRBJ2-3	CAWSVRTGGDTQYF	TGTGCCTGGAGTGTCCGGACAGGGGGAGATACGCAGTATTTT
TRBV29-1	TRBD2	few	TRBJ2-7	CSVGKASGGPYEQYF	TGCAGCGTTGGTAAGGCGAGCGGGGGGCCCTACGAGCAGTACTTC
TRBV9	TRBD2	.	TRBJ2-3	CASSVDHGGRGATDTQYF	TGTGCCAGCAGCGTAGACCACGGTGGGCGGGGGGCCACAGATACGCAGTATTTT
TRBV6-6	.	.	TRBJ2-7	CASRPGAVDEQYF	TGTGCCAGCAGACCCGGGGCGGTCGACGAGCAGTACTTC
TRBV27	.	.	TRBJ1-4	CASSFSISTNEKLFF	TGTGCCAGCAGTTTTTCGATATCAACTAATGAAAAACTGTTTTTT
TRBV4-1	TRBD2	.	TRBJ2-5	CASSQAPTSGGQETQYF	TGCGCCAGCAGCCAAGCTCCGACTAGCGGGGGGCAAGAGACCCAGTACTTC
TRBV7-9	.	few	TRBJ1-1	CASSLVTGTAPPRNTEAFF	TGTGCCAGCAGCTTAGTGACAGGCACTGCTCCCCCGAGGAACACTGAAGCTTTCTTT
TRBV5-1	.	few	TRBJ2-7	CASSWGTAAYEQYF	TGCGCCAGCAGCTGGGGGACGGCCGCCTACGAGCAGTACTTC
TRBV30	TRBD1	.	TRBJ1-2	CAWNLVGQDKYYGYTF	TGTGCCTGGAACCTTGTCGGACAGGACAAGTACTATGGCTACACCTTC
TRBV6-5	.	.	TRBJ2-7	CASSNFLGIGEQYF	TGTGCCAGCAGCAACTTCCTAGGGATCGGCGAGCAGTACTTC
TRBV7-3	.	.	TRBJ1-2	CASSYLGPGPGYGYTF	TGTGCCAGCAGCTACCTCGGCCCGGGGCCTGGGTATGGCTACACCTTC
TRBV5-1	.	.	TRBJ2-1	CASSLDLAAEEFF	TGCGCCAGCAGCTTGGACCTAGCCGCTGAAGAGTTCTTC
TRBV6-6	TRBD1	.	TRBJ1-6	CASSYDRDSPLHF	TGTGCCAGCAGTTACGACAGGGATTCACCCCTCCACTTT
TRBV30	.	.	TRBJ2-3	CAWSPSPEGTQYF	TGTGCCTGGAGCCCCAGCCCCGAGGGTACGCAGTATTTT
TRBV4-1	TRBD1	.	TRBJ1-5	CASSQGQGVEQPQHF	TGCGCCAGCAGCCAAGGACAGGGGGTTGAGCAGCCCCAGCATTTT
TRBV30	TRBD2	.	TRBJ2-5	CAWSASGGAGETQYF	TGTGCCTGGAGTGCTAGCGGGGGGGCGGGAGAGACCCAGTACTTC
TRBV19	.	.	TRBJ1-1	CASSIAGGNTEAFF	TGTGCCAGTAGTATAGCCGGGGGCAACACTGAAGCTTTCTTT
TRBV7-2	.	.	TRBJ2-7	CASSLETYYEQYF	TGTGCCAGCAGCTTAGAAACTTACTACGAGCAGTACTTC
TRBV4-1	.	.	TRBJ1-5	CASSQGRAYSNQPQHF	TGCGCCAGCAGCCAAGGTCGGGCTTATAGCAATCAGCCCCAGCATTTT
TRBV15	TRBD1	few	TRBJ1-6	CATSRGQGNSPLHF	TGTGCCACCAGCAGAGGACAGGGCAATTCACCCCTCCACTTT
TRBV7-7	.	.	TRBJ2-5	CASSLAGTRETQYF	TGTGCTAGCAGCTTAGCAGGGACCCGTGAGACCCAGTACTTC
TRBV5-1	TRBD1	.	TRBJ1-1	CASSLDAGTGEAFF	TGCGCCAGCAGCTTGGACGCCGGGACAGGTGAAGCTTTCTTT